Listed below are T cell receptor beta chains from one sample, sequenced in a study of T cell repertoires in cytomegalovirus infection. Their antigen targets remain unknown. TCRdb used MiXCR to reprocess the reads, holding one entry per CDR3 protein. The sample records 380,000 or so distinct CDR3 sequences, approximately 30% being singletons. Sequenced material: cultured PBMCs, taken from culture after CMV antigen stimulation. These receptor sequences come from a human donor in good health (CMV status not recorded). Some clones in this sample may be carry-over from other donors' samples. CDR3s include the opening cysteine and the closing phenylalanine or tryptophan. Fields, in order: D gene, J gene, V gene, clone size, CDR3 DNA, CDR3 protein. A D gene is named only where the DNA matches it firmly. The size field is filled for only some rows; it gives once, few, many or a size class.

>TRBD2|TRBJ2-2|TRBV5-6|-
TGTGCCAGCAGCTCACCGGGACTAGCGGGAGTGCACGGGGAGCTGTTTTTT
CASSSPGLAGVHGELFF
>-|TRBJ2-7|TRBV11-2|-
TGTGCCAGCAGCTTAGTATCTGGCGGGCCGCTGGAAGAGCAGTACTTC
CASSLVSGGPLEEQYF
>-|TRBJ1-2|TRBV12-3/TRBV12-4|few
TGTGCCAGCAGTTTCGGGCGGGGGGCGGTCTATGGCTACACCTTC
CASSFGRGAVYGYTF
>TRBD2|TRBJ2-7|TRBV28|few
TGTGCCAGCAGTTTCGGCGGGAGCCCCTACGAGCAGTACTTC
CASSFGGSPYEQYF
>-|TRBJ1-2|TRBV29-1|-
TGCAGCGGCACACAGACTAACTATGGCTACACCTTC
CSGTQTNYGYTF
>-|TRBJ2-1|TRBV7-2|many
TGTGCCAGCAGCTTAGGAGAGGAAGGCACCCTCTACAATGAGCAGTTCTTC
CASSLGEEGTLYNEQFF
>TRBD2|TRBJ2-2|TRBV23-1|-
TGCGCCAGAACCCGGCTAGCGGGAGGGCAGAACACCGGGGAGCTGTTTTTT
CARTRLAGGQNTGELFF
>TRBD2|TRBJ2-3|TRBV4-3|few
TGCGCCAGCAGCCGCCTAAAGGAAAAAGCGGGAACGTCAGATACGCAGTATTTT
CASSRLKEKAGTSDTQYF
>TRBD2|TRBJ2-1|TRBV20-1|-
TGCAGTGCCTTTAGCGGGAGGTTCGCGAATGAGCAGTTCTTC
CSAFSGRFANEQFF
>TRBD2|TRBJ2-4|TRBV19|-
TGTGCCAGTAGTACCTTAGCGGGAGGGCAGGACATTCAGTACTTC
CASSTLAGGQDIQYF
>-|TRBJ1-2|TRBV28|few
TGTGCCACCGGAGGGCAGGGATATGGCTACACCTTC
CATGGQGYGYTF
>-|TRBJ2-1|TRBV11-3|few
TGTGCCAGCAGCTTGGGCGCTTCTAGCGCCGTCTCCTACAATGAGCAGTTCTTC
CASSLGASSAVSYNEQFF
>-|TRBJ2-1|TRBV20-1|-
TGCAGTGCTAGAGATCAGGGGAGCTCCTACAATGAGCAGTTCTTC
CSARDQGSSYNEQFF
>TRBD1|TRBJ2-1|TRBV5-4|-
TGTGCCAGCAGCTTGGATAGCAGGGGGCGATACAATGAGCAGTTCTTC
CASSLDSRGRYNEQFF
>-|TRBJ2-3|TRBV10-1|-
TGCGCCAGCAGTGAGTCGACAGGCGGGGGTACGCAGTATTTT
CASSESTGGGTQYF
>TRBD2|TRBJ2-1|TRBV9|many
TGTGCCAGCAGCCCCCGGGGTAGCGGGAGTTTCAATGAGCAGTTCTTC
CASSPRGSGSFNEQFF
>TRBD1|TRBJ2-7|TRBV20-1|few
TGCAGTGCTAGCCTACTAGGAACCCAGGGGGCGCAGTACTTC
CSASLLGTQGAQYF
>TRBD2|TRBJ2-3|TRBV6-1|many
TGTGCCAGCAAAGGACTAGCGGGCACAGATACGCAGTATTTT
CASKGLAGTDTQYF
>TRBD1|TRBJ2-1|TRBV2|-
TGTGCCAGCAGTCCAGGGACAGGGCGCGACAATGAGCAGTTCTTC
CASSPGTGRDNEQFF
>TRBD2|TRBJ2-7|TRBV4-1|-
TGCGCCAGCAGCCAAGAAGGTAGCGGGAGTTTCCACGAGCAGTACTTC
CASSQEGSGSFHEQYF
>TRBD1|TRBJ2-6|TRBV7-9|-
TGTGCCAGCAGCTTTTCTACTGCCACGGGACAGGGTTTTTCTGGGGCCAACGTCCTGACTTTC
CASSFSTATGQGFSGANVLTF
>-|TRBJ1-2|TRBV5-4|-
TGTGCCAGCAGCTGGGGCGGATTGATGAGCTTC
CASSWGGLMSF
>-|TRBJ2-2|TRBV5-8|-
TGTGCCAGCAGCTTGGCCCTCGCCGGGGAGCTGTTTTTT
CASSLALAGELFF
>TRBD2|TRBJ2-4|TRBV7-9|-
TGTGCCAGCAGCTTAGGAGCTAGCGGGGTAAAAAACATTCAGTACTTC
CASSLGASGVKNIQYF
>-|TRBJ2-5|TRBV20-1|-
TGCAGTGCTAGAGATCAAAGGGGGGCCGAGACCCAGTACTTC
CSARDQRGAETQYF
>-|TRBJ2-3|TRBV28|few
TGTGCCAGCAGTTCCCCGGGGGATTATACGCAGTATTTT
CASSSPGDYTQYF
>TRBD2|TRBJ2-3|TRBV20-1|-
TGCAGTGCTGGTACTAGCGGGAGAACAGATACGCAGTATTTT
CSAGTSGRTDTQYF
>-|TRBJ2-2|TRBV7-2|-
TGTGCCAGCAGCCCCAGGGGACAACCGAACACCGGGGGGCTGTTTTTT
CASSPRGQPNTGGLFF
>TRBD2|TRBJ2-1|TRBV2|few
TGTGCCAGCGGAGCTAGCGGGCCCCTCAATGAGCAGTTCTTC
CASGASGPLNEQFF
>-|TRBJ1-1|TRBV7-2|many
TGTGCCAGCAGCTTAGACAGGGAGAGAGAGACTTTCTTT
CASSLDRERETFF
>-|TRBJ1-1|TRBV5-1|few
TGCGCCAGCTTCGGACAGAACACTGAAGCTTTCTTT
CASFGQNTEAFF
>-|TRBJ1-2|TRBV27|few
TGTGCCAGCAGTTCCGGGACCCTCACCTATGGCTACACCTTC
CASSSGTLTYGYTF
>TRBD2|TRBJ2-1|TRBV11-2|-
TGTGCCAGCAGCTTAGATTTGTCAGCGGGAGTGCATGAGCAGTTCTTC
CASSLDLSAGVHEQFF
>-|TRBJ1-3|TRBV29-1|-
TGCAGCGTTGCTAGCTCTGGAAACACCATATATTTT
CSVASSGNTIYF
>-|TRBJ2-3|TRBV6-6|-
TGTGCCACCAGTTCCAGTTCAGATACGCAGTATTTT
CATSSSSDTQYF
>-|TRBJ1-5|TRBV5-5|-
TGTGCCAGCAGCTCGGGGCGCAATCAGCCCCAGCATTTT
CASSSGRNQPQHF
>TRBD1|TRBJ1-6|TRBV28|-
TGTGCCAGCAGGCCCCGGGACAGGGTAGTAAATGGAGACTTT
CASRPRDRVVNGDF
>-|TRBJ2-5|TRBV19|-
TGTGCCAGTAGTGGGAAACAAAAAGAGACCCAGTACTTC
CASSGKQKETQYF
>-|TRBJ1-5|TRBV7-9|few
TGTGCCAGCAGCTCGGACGGCCCTAGCAATCAGCCCCAGCATTTT
CASSSDGPSNQPQHF
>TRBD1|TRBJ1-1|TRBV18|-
TGTGCCAGCTCACCTCCAGGGGGGTATACTGAAGCTTTCTTT
CASSPPGGYTEAFF
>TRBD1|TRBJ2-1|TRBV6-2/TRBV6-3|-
TGTGCCAGCACCGTCGTTGGGACAGGGAAAGAGAATGAGCAGTTCTTC
CASTVVGTGKENEQFF
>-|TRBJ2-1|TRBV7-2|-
TGTGCCAGCAGCTCTCCGACAGTAGCACTCAATGAGCAGTTCTTC
CASSSPTVALNEQFF
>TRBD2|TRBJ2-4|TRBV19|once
TGTGCCAGCGCCTACGGGACTACAAACATTCAGTACTTC
CASAYGTTNIQYF
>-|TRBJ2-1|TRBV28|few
TGTGCCAGCAGTTTAACAGTTTCCTACAATGAGCAGTTCTTC
CASSLTVSYNEQFF
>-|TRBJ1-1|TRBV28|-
TGTGCCAGCAGCTCCTCCCTTGGCAGGGGTGCTGAAGCTTTCTTT
CASSSSLGRGAEAFF
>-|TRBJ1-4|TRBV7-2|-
TGTGCCAGCAGCCGAAGACCCGTCGACAGGCTAATTAATGAAAAACTGTTTTTT
CASSRRPVDRLINEKLFF
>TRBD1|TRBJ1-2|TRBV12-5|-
TGTGCTAGTGGTTTGTGGACAGGGCCCTATGGCTACACCTTC
CASGLWTGPYGYTF
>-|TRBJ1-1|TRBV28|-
TGTGCCAGCAGTTTATGGAGATGGATCACTGAAGCTTTCTTT
CASSLWRWITEAFF
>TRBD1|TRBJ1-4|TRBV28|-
TGTGCCAGCAGTCCTTGGGGTGGACAGGGCCTTGAAAAACTGTTTTTT
CASSPWGGQGLEKLFF
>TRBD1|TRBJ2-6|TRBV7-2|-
TGTGCCAGCAGCTTCAGGGGGCCTGGGGCCAACGTCCTGACTTTC
CASSFRGPGANVLTF
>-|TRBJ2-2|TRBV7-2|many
TGTGCCAGCAGCTTAGTGGTTGGGCGCGGCACCGGGGAGCTGTTTTTT
CASSLVVGRGTGELFF
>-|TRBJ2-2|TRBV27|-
TGTGCCAGCAGTCCGGCGGGACTGGCCGGGGAGCTGTTTTTT
CASSPAGLAGELFF
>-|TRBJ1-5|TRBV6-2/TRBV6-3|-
TGTGCCAGCAGTTACCGGAGAAATCAGCCCCAGCATTTT
CASSYRRNQPQHF
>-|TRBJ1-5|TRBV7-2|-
TGTGCCAGCAGCTTAGATCAGCCATATAGCAATCAGCCCCAGCATTTT
CASSLDQPYSNQPQHF